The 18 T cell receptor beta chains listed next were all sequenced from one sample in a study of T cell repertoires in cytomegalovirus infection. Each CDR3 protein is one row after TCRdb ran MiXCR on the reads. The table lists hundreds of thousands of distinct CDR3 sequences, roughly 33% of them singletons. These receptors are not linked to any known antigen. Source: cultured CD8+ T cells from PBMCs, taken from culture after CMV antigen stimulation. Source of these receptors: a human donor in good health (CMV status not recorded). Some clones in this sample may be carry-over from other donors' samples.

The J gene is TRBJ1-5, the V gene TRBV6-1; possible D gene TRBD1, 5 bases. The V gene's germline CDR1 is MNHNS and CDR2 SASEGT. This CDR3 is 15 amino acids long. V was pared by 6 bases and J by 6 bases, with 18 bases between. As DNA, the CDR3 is TGTGCCAGCAGGCCCCCCGGAGGGGAGGGTCAGCCCCAGCATTTT. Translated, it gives CASRPPGGEGQPQHF.

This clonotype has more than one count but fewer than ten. The CDR3 bases are TGTGCCAGCAGCTTAAGCCGAGGGGGGGCGCGCAGGGAGCTGTTTTTT. It specifies CASSLSRGGARRELFF. V usage is TRBV11-1 and J usage is TRBJ2-2; D is perhaps TRBD2 (7 bases). Germline CDR1 SGHAT, CDR2 FQDESV (reference sequence). Trimming cost V 2 bases and J 9 bases, with 19 bases left between them. This CDR3 has 16 residues.

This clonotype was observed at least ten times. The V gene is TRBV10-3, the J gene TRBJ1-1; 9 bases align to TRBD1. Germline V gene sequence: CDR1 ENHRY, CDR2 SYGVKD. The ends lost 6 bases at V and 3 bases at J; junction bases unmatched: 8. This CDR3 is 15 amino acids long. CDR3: CAIRLPGQGDTEAFF. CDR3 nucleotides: TGTGCCATCAGACTACCGGGACAGGGAGACACTGAAGCTTTCTTT.

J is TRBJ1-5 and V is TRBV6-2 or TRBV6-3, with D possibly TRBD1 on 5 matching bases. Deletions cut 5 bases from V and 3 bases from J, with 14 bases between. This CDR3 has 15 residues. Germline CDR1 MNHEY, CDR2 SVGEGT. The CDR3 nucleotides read TGTGCCAGCAGTGACCGGGACCGATTCAATCAGCCCCAGCATTTT. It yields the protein CASSDRDRFNQPQHF.

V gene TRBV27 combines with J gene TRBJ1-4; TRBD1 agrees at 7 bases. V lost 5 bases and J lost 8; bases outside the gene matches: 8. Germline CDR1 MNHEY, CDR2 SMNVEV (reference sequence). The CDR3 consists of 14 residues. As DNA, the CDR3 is TGTGCCAGCAGTCTGGACAGGTTTGGCGAAAAACTGTTTTTT. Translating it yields CASSLDRFGEKLFF.

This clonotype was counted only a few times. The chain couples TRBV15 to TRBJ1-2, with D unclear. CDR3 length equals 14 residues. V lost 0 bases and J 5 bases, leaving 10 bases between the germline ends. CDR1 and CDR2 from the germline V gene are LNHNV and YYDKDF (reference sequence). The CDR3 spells CATSRDTRGYGYTF. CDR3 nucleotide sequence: TGTGCCACCAGCAGAGACACGCGAGGATATGGCTACACCTTC.

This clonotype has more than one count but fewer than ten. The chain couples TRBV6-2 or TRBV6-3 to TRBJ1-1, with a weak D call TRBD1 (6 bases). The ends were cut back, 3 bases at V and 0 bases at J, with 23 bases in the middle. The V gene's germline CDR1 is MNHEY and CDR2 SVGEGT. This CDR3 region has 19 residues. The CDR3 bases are TGTGCCAGCAGTTATATCGGGACAAAAGATTGGCGGATGAACACTGAAGCTTTCTTT. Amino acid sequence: CASSYIGTKDWRMNTEAFF.

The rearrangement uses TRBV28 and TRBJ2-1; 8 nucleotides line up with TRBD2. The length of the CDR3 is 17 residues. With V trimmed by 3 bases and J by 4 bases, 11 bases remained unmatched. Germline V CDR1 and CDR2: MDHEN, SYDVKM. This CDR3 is CASSFPERGPLYNEQFF. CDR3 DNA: TGTGCCAGCAGTTTCCCCGAGCGGGGGCCACTTTACAATGAGCAGTTCTTC.

CDR3 bases: TGCAGTGCTAGGACAGGGGTGGATCCTAGGGGTGGTCACGAGCAGTTCTTC. Protein product: CSARTGVDPRGGHEQFF. The chain combines TRBV20-1 with TRBJ2-1, with TRBD1 identical over 8 bases. J lost 10 bases, V lost 3 bases, and 20 bases had no gene match. In germline, CDR1 is DFQATT, CDR2 SNEGSKA (reference sequence). The CDR3 loop spans 17 amino acids.

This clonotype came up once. The DNA for the CDR3 is TGTGCCAACCAAAGGGGCAGTACCCCCACAGATACGCAGTATTTT. Residues: CANQRGSTPTDTQYF. The chain has TRBV2 and TRBJ2-3; TRBD1 might be the D (5 bases). Trimming took 10 bases from V and 2 from J, leaving 19 bases between them. The CDR3 contains 15 residues. The germline CDR1 and CDR2 sequences are SNHLY and FYNNEI.

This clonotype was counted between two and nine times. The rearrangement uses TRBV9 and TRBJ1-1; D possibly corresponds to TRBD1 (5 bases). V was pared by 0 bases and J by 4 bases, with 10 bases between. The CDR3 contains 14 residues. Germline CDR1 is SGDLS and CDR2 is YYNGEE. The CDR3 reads CASSVAGRTTEAFF. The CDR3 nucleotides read TGTGCCAGCAGCGTAGCAGGGAGGACCACTGAAGCTTTCTTT.

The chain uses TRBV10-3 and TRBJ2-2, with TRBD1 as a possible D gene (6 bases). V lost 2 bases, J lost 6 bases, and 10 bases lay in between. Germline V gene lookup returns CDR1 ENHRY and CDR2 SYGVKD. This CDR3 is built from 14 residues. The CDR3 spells CAISEGRGSGELFF. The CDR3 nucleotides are TGTGCCATCAGTGAGGGAAGGGGGTCCGGGGAGCTGTTTTTT.

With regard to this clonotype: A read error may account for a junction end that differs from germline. This CDR3 reads CTSSTGTAVGNQPQHF. The CDR3 DNA sequence: TGTACCAGCAGTACCGGGACGGCAGTTGGCAATCAGCCCCAGCATTTT. V and J are TRBV12-3 or TRBV12-4 and TRBJ1-5, with D possibly being TRBD1 (5 bases). The CDR3 covers 16 residues.

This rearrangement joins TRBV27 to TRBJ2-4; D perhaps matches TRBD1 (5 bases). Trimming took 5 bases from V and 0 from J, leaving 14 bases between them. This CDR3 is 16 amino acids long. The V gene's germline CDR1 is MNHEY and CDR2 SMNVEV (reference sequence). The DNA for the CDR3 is TGTGCCAGCAGTCCCCGGACATCCCTAGCCAAAAACATTCAGTACTTC. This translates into CASSPRTSLAKNIQYF.

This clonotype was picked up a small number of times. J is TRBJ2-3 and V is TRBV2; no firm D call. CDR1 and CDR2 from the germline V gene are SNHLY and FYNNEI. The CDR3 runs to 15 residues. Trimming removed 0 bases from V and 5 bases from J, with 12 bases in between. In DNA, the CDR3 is TGTGCCAGCAGTGAAGCGGGGAAGCTCCTAGATACGCAGTATTTT. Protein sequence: CASSEAGKLLDTQYF.

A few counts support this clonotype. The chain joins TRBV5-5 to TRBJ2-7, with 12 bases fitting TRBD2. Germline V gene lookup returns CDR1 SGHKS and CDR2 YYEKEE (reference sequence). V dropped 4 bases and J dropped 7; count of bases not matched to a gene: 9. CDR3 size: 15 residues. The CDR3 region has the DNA TGTGCCAGCAGCCTCGGACTAGCGGGGCCCCCGGAGCAGTACTTC. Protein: CASSLGLAGPPEQYF.

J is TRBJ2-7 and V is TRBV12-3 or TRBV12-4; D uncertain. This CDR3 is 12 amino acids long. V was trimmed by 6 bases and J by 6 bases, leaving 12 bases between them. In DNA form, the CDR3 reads TGTGCCAGCAGCACATACCCCTCCGAGCAGTACTTC. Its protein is CASSTYPSEQYF.

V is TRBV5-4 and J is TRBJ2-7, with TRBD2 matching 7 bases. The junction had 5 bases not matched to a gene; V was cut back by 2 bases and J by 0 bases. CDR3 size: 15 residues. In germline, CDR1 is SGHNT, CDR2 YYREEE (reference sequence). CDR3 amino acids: CASSLASGGSYEQYF. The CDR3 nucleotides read TGTGCCAGCAGCTTAGCTTCGGGAGGCTCCTACGAGCAGTACTTC.